Listed below are T cell receptor beta chains from one sample, sequenced in a study of siplizumab effects on memory and regulatory T cells. Repertoires were generated with immunoSEQ multiplex PCR, while TCRdb's copy carries only in-frame clones and drops some. The data show fewer than 85,000 clones, 87% seen once. The source material was Tregs sorted from blood. These receptor sequences come from a human donor in good health. Each CDR3 is given with its conserved first and last residue. Fields, in order: J gene, clone size, V gene, D gene, CDR3 DNA, CDR3 protein. A D gene is named only where the DNA matches it firmly. Expanded clones get a size class; other rows say once, few or many, or leave the size out.

J gene: TRBJ1-2
clone size: -
V gene: TRBV7-3
D gene: TRBD1
CDR3 DNA: TGTGCCAGCTCCCAGGGGGGGAACTATGGCTACACCTTC
CDR3 protein: CASSQGGNYGYTF

J gene: TRBJ1-6
clone size: -
V gene: TRBV11-2
D gene: -
CDR3 DNA: TGTGCCAGCAGCTTAGGGTTGTTCTATAATTCACCCCTCCACTTT
CDR3 protein: CASSLGLFYNSPLHF

J gene: TRBJ2-2
clone size: -
V gene: TRBV27
D gene: -
CDR3 DNA: TGTGCCAGCAGTTTATCGTCTAGCGTGGACACCGGGGAGCTGTTTTTT
CDR3 protein: CASSLSSSVDTGELFF

J gene: TRBJ2-3
clone size: -
V gene: TRBV27
D gene: -
CDR3 DNA: TGTGCCAGCAGTTTTCGGCTGAGCCCCACAGATACGCAGTATTTT
CDR3 protein: CASSFRLSPTDTQYF

J gene: TRBJ2-3
clone size: -
V gene: TRBV6-4
D gene: -
CDR3 DNA: TGTGCCAGCAGCCACACGTTACCGCTAGGGGATACGCAGTATTTT
CDR3 protein: CASSHTLPLGDTQYF

J gene: TRBJ2-2
clone size: few
V gene: TRBV11-3
D gene: -
CDR3 DNA: TGTGCCAGCAGTTACCGTCCAGGTTCCGGGGAGCTGTTTTTT
CDR3 protein: CASSYRPGSGELFF

J gene: TRBJ2-5
clone size: -
V gene: TRBV7-9
D gene: TRBD1
CDR3 DNA: TGTGCCAGCAGACGGACAGGGGGTAACGAGACCCAGTACTTC
CDR3 protein: CASRRTGGNETQYF

J gene: TRBJ2-6
clone size: -
V gene: TRBV5-1
D gene: -
CDR3 DNA: TGCGCCAGCAGCTTGGGATTCGGGGTGATAACTGGGGCCAACGTCCTGACTTTC
CDR3 protein: CASSLGFGVITGANVLTF

J gene: TRBJ2-7
clone size: -
V gene: TRBV28
D gene: TRBD2
CDR3 DNA: TGTGCCAGCAGTTTAGGGGGGGTCTACGAGCAGTACTTC
CDR3 protein: CASSLGGVYEQYF

J gene: TRBJ1-2
clone size: -
V gene: TRBV11-2
D gene: -
CDR3 DNA: TGTGCCAGCAGCTTAGAGGCCAGACCAGTTGGCTACACCTTC
CDR3 protein: CASSLEARPVGYTF

J gene: TRBJ1-5
clone size: once
V gene: TRBV28
D gene: -
CDR3 DNA: TGTGCCAGCAGTTTAAGTGGGGGTCTTAATCAGCCCCAGCATTTT
CDR3 protein: CASSLSGGLNQPQHF

J gene: TRBJ2-2
clone size: -
V gene: TRBV19
D gene: -
CDR3 DNA: TGTGCCAGTGCACCGCTCGTCGGGGAGCTGTTTTTT
CDR3 protein: CASAPLVGELFF

J gene: TRBJ2-2
clone size: -
V gene: TRBV7-9
D gene: -
CDR3 DNA: TGTGCCAGCAGCTTTGACACCGGGGAGCTGTTTTTT
CDR3 protein: CASSFDTGELFF

J gene: TRBJ1-3
clone size: -
V gene: TRBV19
D gene: -
CDR3 DNA: TGTGCCAGTAGTATAGATGAAAAAATAGGACGGCGCGTTCACGCTGGAAACACCATATATTTT
CDR3 protein: CASSIDEKIGRRVHAGNTIYF

J gene: TRBJ2-7
clone size: -
V gene: TRBV12-5
D gene: -
CDR3 DNA: TGTGCTAGTGGTTTGCGAGATGGTAGTAGCGGTCTCTACGAGCAGTACTTC
CDR3 protein: CASGLRDGSSGLYEQYF

J gene: TRBJ1-4
clone size: -
V gene: TRBV5-1
D gene: TRBD1
CDR3 DNA: TGCGCCAGCAGCCCTAGACAGGGCACTAATGAAAAACTGTTTTTT
CDR3 protein: CASSPRQGTNEKLFF

J gene: TRBJ2-7
clone size: -
V gene: TRBV2
D gene: -
CDR3 DNA: TGTGCCAGCAGATCGAGGGGGGCCGGCTACGAGCAGTACTTC
CDR3 protein: CASRSRGAGYEQYF

J gene: TRBJ2-2
clone size: -
V gene: TRBV5-1
D gene: -
CDR3 DNA: TGCGCCAGCAGCTTGATGGACAGGAACACCGGGGAGCTGTTTTTT
CDR3 protein: CASSLMDRNTGELFF

J gene: TRBJ2-5
clone size: -
V gene: TRBV19
D gene: -
CDR3 DNA: TGTGCCAGTAGTATGTTGGCCACACAAGAGACCCAGTACTTC
CDR3 protein: CASSMLATQETQYF

J gene: TRBJ2-1
clone size: -
V gene: TRBV4-1
D gene: TRBD1
CDR3 DNA: TGCGCCAGCAGCTGGAGACTGGGACAGGGACAAAATGAGCAGTTCTTC
CDR3 protein: CASSWRLGQGQNEQFF

J gene: TRBJ2-3
clone size: -
V gene: TRBV7-3
D gene: TRBD1
CDR3 DNA: TGTGCCAGCAGCCAAGGACAGGGCCGAGATACGCAGTATTTT
CDR3 protein: CASSQGQGRDTQYF

J gene: TRBJ1-2
clone size: -
V gene: TRBV29-1
D gene: -
CDR3 DNA: TGCAGCGCCCAAGAGGGGGGCTACATCTTC
CDR3 protein: CSAQEGGYIF

J gene: TRBJ1-1
clone size: -
V gene: TRBV4-3
D gene: -
CDR3 DNA: TGCGCCAGCAGCCAAGAGGTTGGTGACACTGAAGCTTTCTTT
CDR3 protein: CASSQEVGDTEAFF

J gene: TRBJ1-5
clone size: -
V gene: TRBV7-2
D gene: -
CDR3 DNA: TGTGCCAGCAGCTTCCTAACGGTAGGCAATCAGCCCCAGCATTTT
CDR3 protein: CASSFLTVGNQPQHF

J gene: TRBJ2-6
clone size: -
V gene: TRBV5-1
D gene: TRBD1
CDR3 DNA: TGCGCCAGCGGGAGGACAGGGGGACCTGGGGCCAACGTCCTGACTTTC
CDR3 protein: CASGRTGGPGANVLTF

J gene: TRBJ1-3
clone size: -
V gene: TRBV4-3
D gene: -
CDR3 DNA: TGCGCCAGCAGCCCCGCTTCCGGGTTCTCTGGAAACACCATATATTTT
CDR3 protein: CASSPASGFSGNTIYF

J gene: TRBJ1-1
clone size: few
V gene: TRBV18
D gene: -
CDR3 DNA: TGTGCCAGCTCACCACAACACTTGAACACTGAAGCTTTCTTT
CDR3 protein: CASSPQHLNTEAFF

J gene: TRBJ1-2
clone size: -
V gene: TRBV18
D gene: TRBD1
CDR3 DNA: TGTGCCAGCTCACCTGACAGGGTGAGGGGCTACACCTTC
CDR3 protein: CASSPDRVRGYTF

J gene: TRBJ1-2
clone size: -
V gene: TRBV25-1
D gene: TRBD1
CDR3 DNA: TGTGCCAGCAGTGAATTTGGACAGGGCATCCATGGCTACACCTTC
CDR3 protein: CASSEFGQGIHGYTF

J gene: TRBJ1-4
clone size: -
V gene: TRBV7-9
D gene: -
CDR3 DNA: TGTGCCAGCAGCTTACGCGGGTCTCGGGAAAAACTGTTTTTT
CDR3 protein: CASSLRGSREKLFF